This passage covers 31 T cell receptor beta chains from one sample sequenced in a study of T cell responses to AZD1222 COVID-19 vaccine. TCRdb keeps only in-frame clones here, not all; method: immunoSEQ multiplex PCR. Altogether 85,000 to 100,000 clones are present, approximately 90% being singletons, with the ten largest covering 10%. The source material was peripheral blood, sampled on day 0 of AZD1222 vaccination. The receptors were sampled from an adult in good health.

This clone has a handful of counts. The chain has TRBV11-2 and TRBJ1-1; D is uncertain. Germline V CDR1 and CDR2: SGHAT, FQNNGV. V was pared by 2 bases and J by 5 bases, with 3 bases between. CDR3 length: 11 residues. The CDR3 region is CASSLLTEAFF. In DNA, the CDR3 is TGTGCCAGCAGCTTATTAACTGAAGCTTTCTTT. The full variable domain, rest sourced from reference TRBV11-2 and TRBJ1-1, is EAGVAQSPRYKIIEKRQSVAFWCNPISGHATLYWYQQILGQGPKLLIQFQNNGVVDDSQLPKDRFSAERLKGVDSTLKIQPAKLEDSAVYLCASSLLTEAFFGQGTRLTVV.

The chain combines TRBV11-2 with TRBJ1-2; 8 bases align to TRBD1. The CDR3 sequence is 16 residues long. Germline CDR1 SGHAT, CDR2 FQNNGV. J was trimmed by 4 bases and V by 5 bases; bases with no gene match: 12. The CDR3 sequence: CASSLSRTGTLYGYTF. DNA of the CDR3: TGTGCCAGCAGCCTGTCAAGGACAGGGACCCTCTATGGCTACACCTTC.

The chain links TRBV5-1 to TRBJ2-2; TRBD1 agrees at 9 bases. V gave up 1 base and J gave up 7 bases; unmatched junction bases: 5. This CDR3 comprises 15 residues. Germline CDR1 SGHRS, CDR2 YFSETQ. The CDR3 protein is CASSLNRGRVGELFF. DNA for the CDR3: TGCGCCAGCAGCTTGAACAGGGGGCGCGTCGGGGAGCTGTTTTTT.

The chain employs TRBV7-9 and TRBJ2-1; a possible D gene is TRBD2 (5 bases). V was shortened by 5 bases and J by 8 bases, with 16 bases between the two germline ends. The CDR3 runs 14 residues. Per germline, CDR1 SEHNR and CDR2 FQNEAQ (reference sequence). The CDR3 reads CASSHRGQRYEQFF. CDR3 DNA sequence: TGTGCCAGCAGCCACCGGGGTCAAAGGTATGAGCAGTTCTTC.

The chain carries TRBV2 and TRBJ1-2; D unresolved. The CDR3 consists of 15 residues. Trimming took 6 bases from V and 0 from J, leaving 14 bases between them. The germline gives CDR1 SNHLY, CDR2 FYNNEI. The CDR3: CASSPEGISNYGYTF. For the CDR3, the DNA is TGTGCCAGCAGCCCAGAAGGGATCTCTAACTATGGCTACACCTTC.

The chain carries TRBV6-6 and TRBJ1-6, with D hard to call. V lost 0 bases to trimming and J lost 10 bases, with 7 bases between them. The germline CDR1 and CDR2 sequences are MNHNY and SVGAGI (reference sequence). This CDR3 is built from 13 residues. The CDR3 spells CASSYSEGSPLHF. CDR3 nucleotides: TGTGCCAGCAGTTACTCAGAAGGGTCACCCCTCCACTTT.

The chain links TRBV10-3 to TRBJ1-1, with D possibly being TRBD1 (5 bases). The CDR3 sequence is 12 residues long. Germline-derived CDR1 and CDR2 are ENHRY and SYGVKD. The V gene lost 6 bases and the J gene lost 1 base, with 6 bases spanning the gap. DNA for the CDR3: TGTGCCATCAGAGGACAGAACACTGAAGCTTTCTTT. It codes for CAIRGQNTEAFF.

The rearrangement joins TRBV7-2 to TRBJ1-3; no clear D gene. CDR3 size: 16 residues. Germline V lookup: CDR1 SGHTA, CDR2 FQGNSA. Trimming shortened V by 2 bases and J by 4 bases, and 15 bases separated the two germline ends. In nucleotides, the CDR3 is TGTGCCAGCAGCTTAAACGGGATAGATTCCGGAAACACCATATATTTT. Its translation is CASSLNGIDSGNTIYF. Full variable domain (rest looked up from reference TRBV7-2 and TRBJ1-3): GAGVSQSPSNKVTEKGKDVELRCDPISGHTALYWYRQSLGQGLEFLIYFQGNSAPDKSGLPSDRFSAERTGGSVSTLTIQRTQQEDSAVYLCASSLNGIDSGNTIYFGEGSWLTVV.

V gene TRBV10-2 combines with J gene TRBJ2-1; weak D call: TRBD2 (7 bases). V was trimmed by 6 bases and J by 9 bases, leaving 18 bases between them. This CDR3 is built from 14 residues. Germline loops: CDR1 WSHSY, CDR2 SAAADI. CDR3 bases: TGCGCCAGCAGGGGGGGGGCGTTTCAAAGTGAGCAGTTCTTC. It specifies CASRGGAFQSEQFF.

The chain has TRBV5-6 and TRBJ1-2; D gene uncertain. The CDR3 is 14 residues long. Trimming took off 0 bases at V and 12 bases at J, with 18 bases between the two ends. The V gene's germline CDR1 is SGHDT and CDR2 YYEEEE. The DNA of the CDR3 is TGTGCCAGCAGCTTGGTATCTGGGTCCCTAGAACACACCTTC. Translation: CASSLVSGSLEHTF.

For the CDR3, the DNA is TGTGCCAGCAGGAGGTTCGGTAACACCGGGGAGCTGTTTTTT. This translates into CASRRFGNTGELFF. The chain combines TRBV5-6 with TRBJ2-2; D not certain. Looked up from germline, CDR1 is SGHDT and CDR2 is YYEEEE. The ends were cut back, 5 bases at V and 2 bases at J, with 10 bases in the middle. The CDR3 contains 14 residues.

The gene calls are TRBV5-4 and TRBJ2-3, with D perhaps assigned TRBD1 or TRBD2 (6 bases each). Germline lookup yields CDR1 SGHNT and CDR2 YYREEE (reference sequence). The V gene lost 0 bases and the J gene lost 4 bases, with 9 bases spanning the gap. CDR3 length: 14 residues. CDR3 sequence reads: CASSLDRGADTQYF. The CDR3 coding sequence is TGTGCCAGCAGCTTGGATAGGGGGGCAGATACGCAGTATTTT. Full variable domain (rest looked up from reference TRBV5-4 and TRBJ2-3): ETGVTQSPTHLIKTRGQQVTLRCSSQSGHNTVSWYQQALGQGPQFIFQYYREEENGRGNFPPRFSGLQFPNYSSELNVNALELDDSALYLCASSLDRGADTQYFGPGTRLTVL.

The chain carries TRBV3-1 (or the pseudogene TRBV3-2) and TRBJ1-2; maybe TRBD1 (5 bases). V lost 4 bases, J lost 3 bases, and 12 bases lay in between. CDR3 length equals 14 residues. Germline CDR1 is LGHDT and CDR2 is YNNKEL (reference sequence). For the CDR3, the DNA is TGTGCCAGCAGCCCGTTAGGGGTTGACTATGGCTACACCTTC. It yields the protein CASSPLGVDYGYTF.

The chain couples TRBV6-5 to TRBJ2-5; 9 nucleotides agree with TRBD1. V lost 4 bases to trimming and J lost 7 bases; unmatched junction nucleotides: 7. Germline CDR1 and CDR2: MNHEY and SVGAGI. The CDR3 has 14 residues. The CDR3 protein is CASSSTGGAGTQYF. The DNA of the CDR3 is TGTGCCAGCAGTTCTACAGGGGGCGCCGGGACCCAGTACTTC.

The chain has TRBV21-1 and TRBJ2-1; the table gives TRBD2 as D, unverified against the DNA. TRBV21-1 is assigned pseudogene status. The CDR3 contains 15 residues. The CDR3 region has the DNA TGTGCCAGCAGCCTCTTGGGGGGGGCCTACAATGAGCAGTTCTTC. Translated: CASSLLGGAYNEQFF.

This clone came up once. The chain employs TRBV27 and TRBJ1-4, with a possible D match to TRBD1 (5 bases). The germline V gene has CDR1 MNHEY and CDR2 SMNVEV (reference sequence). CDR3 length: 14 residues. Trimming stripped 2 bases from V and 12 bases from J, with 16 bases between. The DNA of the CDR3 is TGTGCCAGCAGTTTAGCCACCCGGACGGGGGAACTGTTTTTT. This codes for CASSLATRTGELFF.

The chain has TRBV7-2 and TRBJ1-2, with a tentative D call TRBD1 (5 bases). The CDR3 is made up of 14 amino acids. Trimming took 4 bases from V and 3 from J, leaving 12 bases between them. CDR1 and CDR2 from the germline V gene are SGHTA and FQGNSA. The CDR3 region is CASSWTTGDYGYTF. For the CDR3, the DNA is TGTGCCAGCAGCTGGACCACAGGTGACTATGGCTACACCTTC.

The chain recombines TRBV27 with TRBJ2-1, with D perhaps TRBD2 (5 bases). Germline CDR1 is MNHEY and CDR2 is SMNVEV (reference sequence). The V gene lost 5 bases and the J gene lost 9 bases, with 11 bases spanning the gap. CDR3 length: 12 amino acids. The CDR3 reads CASSPEGSEQFF. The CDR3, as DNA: TGTGCCAGCAGTCCAGAGGGTAGTGAGCAGTTCTTC.

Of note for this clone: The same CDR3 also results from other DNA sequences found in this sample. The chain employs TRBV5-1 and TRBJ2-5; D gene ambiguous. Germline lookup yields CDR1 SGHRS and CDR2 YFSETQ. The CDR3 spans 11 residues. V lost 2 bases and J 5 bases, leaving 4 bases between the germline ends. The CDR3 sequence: CASSLEETQYF. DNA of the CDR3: TGCGCCAGCAGCTTAGAGGAGACCCAGTACTTC.

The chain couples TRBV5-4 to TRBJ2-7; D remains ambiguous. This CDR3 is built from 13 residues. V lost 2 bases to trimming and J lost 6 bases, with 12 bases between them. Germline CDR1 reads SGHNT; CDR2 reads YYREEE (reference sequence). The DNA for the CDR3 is TGTGCCAGCAGCTTTCGAGGTTGGGGCGAGCAGTACTTC. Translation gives CASSFRGWGEQYF.

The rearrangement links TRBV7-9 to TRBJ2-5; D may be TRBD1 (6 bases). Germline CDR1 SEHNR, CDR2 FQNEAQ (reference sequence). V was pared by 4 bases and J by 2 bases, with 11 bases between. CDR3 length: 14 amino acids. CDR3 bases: TGTGCCAGCAGCTCGGGACACCGACAAGAGACCCAGTACTTC. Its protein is CASSSGHRQETQYF.

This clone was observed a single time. The CDR3: CASTPGGARTYNEQFF. CDR3 nucleotides: TGTGCCAGCACCCCGGGGGGAGCGCGGACCTACAATGAGCAGTTCTTC. The V and J genes are TRBV3-1 (or the pseudogene TRBV3-2) and TRBJ2-1; 7 bases align to TRBD2. Trimming at V came to 7 bases and at J to 2 bases, leaving 11 bases not matched to a gene. The CDR3 contains 16 residues. Germline V lookup: CDR1 LGHDT, CDR2 YNNKEL (reference sequence).

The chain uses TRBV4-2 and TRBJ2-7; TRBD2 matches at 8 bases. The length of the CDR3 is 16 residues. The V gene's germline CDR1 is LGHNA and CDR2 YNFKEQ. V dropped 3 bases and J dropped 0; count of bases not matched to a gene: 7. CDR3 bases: TGTGCCAGCAGCCACCGGACTAGCCCAGGCTCCTACGAGCAGTACTTC. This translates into CASSHRTSPGSYEQYF.

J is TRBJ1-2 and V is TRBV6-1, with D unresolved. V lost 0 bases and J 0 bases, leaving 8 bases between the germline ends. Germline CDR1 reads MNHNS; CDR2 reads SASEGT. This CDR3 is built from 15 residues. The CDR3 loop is CASSEALWTNYGYTF. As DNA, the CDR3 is TGTGCCAGCAGTGAAGCGCTCTGGACTAACTATGGCTACACCTTC.

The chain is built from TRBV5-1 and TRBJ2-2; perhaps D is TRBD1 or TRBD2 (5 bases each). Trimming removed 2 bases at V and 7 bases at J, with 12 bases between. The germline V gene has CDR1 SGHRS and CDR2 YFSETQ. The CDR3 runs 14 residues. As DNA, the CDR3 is TGCGCCAGCAGCTTTTCTGGGGGTAGCGGGGAGCTGTTTTTT. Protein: CASSFSGGSGELFF.

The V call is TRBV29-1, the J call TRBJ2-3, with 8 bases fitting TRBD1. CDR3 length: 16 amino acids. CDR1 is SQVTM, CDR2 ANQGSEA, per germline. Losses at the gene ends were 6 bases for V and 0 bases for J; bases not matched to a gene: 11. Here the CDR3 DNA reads TGCAGCGTCGTGCCCCGTAACAGGGGGAGCACAGATACGCAGTATTTT. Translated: CSVVPRNRGSTDTQYF.

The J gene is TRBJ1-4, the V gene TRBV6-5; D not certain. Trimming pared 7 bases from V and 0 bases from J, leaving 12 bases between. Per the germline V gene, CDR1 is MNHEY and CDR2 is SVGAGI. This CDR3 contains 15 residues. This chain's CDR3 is CASKKARATNEKLFF. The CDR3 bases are TGTGCCAGCAAAAAGGCAAGGGCAACTAATGAAAAACTGTTTTTT.

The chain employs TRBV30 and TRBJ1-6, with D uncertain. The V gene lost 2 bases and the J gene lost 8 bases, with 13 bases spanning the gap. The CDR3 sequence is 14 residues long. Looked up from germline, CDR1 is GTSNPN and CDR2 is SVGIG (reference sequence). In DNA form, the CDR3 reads TGTGCCTGGAGTTTGGGCCAGCCTGATTCACCCCTCCACTTT. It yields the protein CAWSLGQPDSPLHF. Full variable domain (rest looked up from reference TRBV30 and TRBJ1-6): SQTIHQWPATLVQPVGSPLSLECTVEGTSNPNLYWYRQAAGRGLQLLFYSVGIGQISSEVPQNLSASRPQDRQFILSSKKLLLSDSGFYLCAWSLGQPDSPLHFGNGTRLTVT.

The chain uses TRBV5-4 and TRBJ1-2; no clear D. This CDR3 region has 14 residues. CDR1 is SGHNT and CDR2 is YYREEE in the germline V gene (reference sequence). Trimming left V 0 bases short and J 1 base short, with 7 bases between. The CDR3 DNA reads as TGTGCCAGCAGCTTGGCCGGGGTTAACTATGGCTACACCTTC. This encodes CASSLAGVNYGYTF.

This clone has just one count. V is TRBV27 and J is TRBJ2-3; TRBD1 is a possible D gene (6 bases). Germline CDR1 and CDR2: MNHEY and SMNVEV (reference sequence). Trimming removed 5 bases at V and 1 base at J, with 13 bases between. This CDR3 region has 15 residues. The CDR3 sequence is CASSVNWGRTDTQYF. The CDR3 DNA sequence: TGTGCCAGCAGTGTAAACTGGGGGCGCACAGATACGCAGTATTTT.

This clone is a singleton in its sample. The CDR3 sequence is CASTGQGFNTEAFF. Here the CDR3 DNA reads TGTGCCAGCACGGGACAGGGCTTTAACACTGAAGCTTTCTTT. V usage is TRBV2 and J usage is TRBJ1-1, with TRBD1 matching over 9 bases. The trim removed 7 bases at V and 2 bases at J, leaving 5 bases unmatched. The CDR3 consists of 14 residues. Germline lookup yields CDR1 SNHLY and CDR2 FYNNEI. Based on the CDR3 plus reference TRBV2 and TRBJ1-1, the full variable domain is EPEVTQTPSHQVTQMGQEVILRCVPISNHLYFYWYRQILGQKVEFLVSFYNNEISEKSEIFDDQFSVERPDGSNFTLKIRSTKLEDSAMYFCASTGQGFNTEAFFGQGTRLTVV.